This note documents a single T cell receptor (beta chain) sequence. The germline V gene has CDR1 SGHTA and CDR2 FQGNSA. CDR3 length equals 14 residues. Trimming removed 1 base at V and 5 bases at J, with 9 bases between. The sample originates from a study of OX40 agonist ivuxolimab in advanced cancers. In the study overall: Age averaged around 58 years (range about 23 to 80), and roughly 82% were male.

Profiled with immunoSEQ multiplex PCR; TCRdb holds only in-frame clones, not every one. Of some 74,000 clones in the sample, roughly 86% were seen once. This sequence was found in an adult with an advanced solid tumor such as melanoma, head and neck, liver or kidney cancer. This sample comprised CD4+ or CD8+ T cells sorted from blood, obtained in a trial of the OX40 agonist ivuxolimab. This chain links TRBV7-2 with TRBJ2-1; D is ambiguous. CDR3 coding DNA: TGTGCCAGCAGCTTAGGACTCTCAGACAATGAGCAGTTCTTC. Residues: CASSLGLSDNEQFF.